The next 23 T cell receptor beta chains were all read from a single sample in a study of OX40 agonist ivuxolimab in advanced cancers. The library was built by means of the immunoSEQ multiplex PCR assay. In its TCRdb copy, this immuneACCESS table keeps in-frame sequences only and misses some clones. Where compared with another copy, unresolved V genes explain less than half of these, and the others have no known cause. This sample holds about 73,000 clones; around four fifths were observed only once. Less than 3% of the sample is in the top ten clones. This sample comprised CD4+ or CD8+ T cells sorted from blood, obtained in a trial of the OX40 agonist ivuxolimab. Receptor source: an adult with an advanced solid tumor such as melanoma, head and neck, liver or kidney cancer.

The chain employs TRBV10-1 and TRBJ1-2; no firm D call. Germline lookup yields CDR1 WNHNN and CDR2 SYGVQD (reference sequence). This CDR3 is 10 amino acids long. The V end lost 8 bases, the J end lost 7 bases, and 8 bases lay between the germline ends. This CDR3 reads CASPRTGYTF. DNA for the CDR3: TGCGCCAGCCCCCGTACTGGCTACACCTTC.

The V and J genes are TRBV19 and TRBJ1-2; D unclear. The CDR3 has 12 residues. V was trimmed by 6 bases and J by 4 bases, leaving 9 bases between them. Per the germline V gene, CDR1 is LNHDA and CDR2 is SQIVND (reference sequence). The CDR3 loop reads CASSDRAYGYTF. In DNA form, the CDR3 reads TGTGCCAGTAGCGACCGGGCCTATGGCTACACCTTC.

The J gene is TRBJ1-6, the V gene TRBV19, with 8 bases matching TRBD1. J lost 10 bases, V lost 1 base, and 12 bases had no gene match. The germline V gene encodes CDR1 LNHDA and CDR2 SQIVND (reference sequence). The CDR3 has 17 residues. The CDR3 loop reads CASSIVPSGQAVSPLHF. The CDR3 nucleotides read TGTGCCAGTAGTATAGTCCCTTCGGGACAGGCGGTATCACCCCTCCACTTT.

The gene calls are TRBV14 and TRBJ1-5; D is uncertain. Germline CDR1 reads SGHDN; CDR2 reads FVKESK. V dropped 3 bases and J dropped 4 bases, with 7 bases sitting between them. CDR3 length: 13 residues. CDR3 bases: TGTGCCAGCAGCCAGCACCTAAATCAGCCCCAGCATTTT. Translated, it gives CASSQHLNQPQHF.

This sequence joins TRBV7-9 and TRBJ1-1, with a possible D match to TRBD1 (5 bases). With 1 base removed from V and 11 bases from J, the gap between germline ends came to 14 bases. The CDR3 is 13 amino acids. Germline loops: CDR1 SEHNR, CDR2 FQNEAQ (reference sequence). The CDR3 sequence: CASSLVKTVGAFF. The CDR3, as DNA: TGTGCCAGCAGCTTAGTGAAGACAGTCGGGGCTTTCTTT.

The chain uses TRBV13 and TRBJ2-7, with D unresolved. CDR1 is PRHDT and CDR2 is FYEKMQ in the germline V gene (reference sequence). The V gene lost 5 bases and the J gene lost 0 bases, with 17 bases spanning the gap. The CDR3 covers 16 residues. The CDR3 loop is CASSLSTRPGSYEQYF. CDR3 DNA sequence: TGTGCCAGCAGCCTCTCGACTCGGCCGGGCTCCTACGAGCAGTACTTC.

V usage is TRBV4-1 and J usage is TRBJ1-4, with D perhaps matching TRBD1 (6 bases). V was cut by 4 bases and J by 8 bases, with 14 bases left in between. The CDR3 contains 14 residues. Germline V gene lookup returns CDR1 MGHRA and CDR2 YSYEKL. The CDR3 region has the DNA TGCGCCAGCAGCCTCAGGGGCACAAGAGAAAAACTGTTTTTT. The encoded protein is CASSLRGTREKLFF.

In its sample, this clone was seen a few times. This CDR3 reads CASRGPDTQYF. The CDR3 bases are TGTGCCAGCCGGGGGCCGGATACGCAGTATTTT. This rearrangement joins TRBV7-8 to TRBJ2-3; the D gene could be TRBD1 or TRBD2 (6 bases each). Germline V gene data show CDR1 as SGHVS and CDR2 as FQNEAQ. With 8 bases removed from V and 6 bases from J, the gap between germline ends came to 9 bases. There are 11 residues in the CDR3. Based on the CDR3 plus reference TRBV7-8 and TRBJ2-3, the full variable domain is GAGVSQSPRYKVAKRGQDVALRCDPISGHVSLFWYQQALGQGPEFLTYFQNEAQLDKSGLPSDRFFAERPEGSVSTLKIQRTQQEDSAVYLCASRGPDTQYFGPGTRLTVL.

This sequence joins TRBV7-2 and TRBJ1-1; D is undetermined. The V gene's germline CDR1 is SGHTA and CDR2 FQGNSA. The V end was cut by 2 bases, the J end by 5 bases, with 6 bases between. This CDR3 has 12 residues. The CDR3 spells CASSLKGTEAFF. The CDR3 region has the DNA TGTGCCAGCAGCTTAAAAGGGACTGAAGCTTTCTTT.

The gene calls are TRBV19 and TRBJ1-4, with 7 nucleotides matching TRBD1. The germline CDR1 and CDR2 sequences are LNHDA and SQIVND (reference sequence). V lost 9 bases to trimming and J lost 7 bases; unmatched junction nucleotides: 11. This CDR3 contains 14 residues. The CDR3 reads CASSSRAGGEKLFF. The DNA of the CDR3 is TGTGCCAGCTCAAGTAGGGCAGGGGGTGAAAAACTGTTTTTT.

This chain uses TRBV7-2 with TRBJ1-1; no clear D. V lost 0 bases and J lost 4, with 12 bases in between. The germline gives CDR1 SGHTA, CDR2 FQGNSA. This CDR3 comprises 15 residues. The CDR3 reads CASSLAYRRSTEAFF. CDR3 in DNA: TGTGCCAGCAGCTTAGCGTACCGCCGGAGCACTGAAGCTTTCTTT.

The gene calls are TRBV5-4 and TRBJ2-1, with D tentatively TRBD2 (6 bases). Per the germline V gene, CDR1 is SGHNT and CDR2 is YYREEE (reference sequence). The CDR3 is 16 amino acids. Trimming took 2 bases from V and 0 from J, leaving 12 bases between them. CDR3 sequence: CASSLGGMSSYNEQFF. The CDR3 nucleotides are TGTGCCAGCAGCTTAGGCGGGATGAGCTCCTACAATGAGCAGTTCTTC.

V gene TRBV5-4 combines with J gene TRBJ1-1; 7 positions match TRBD1. CDR3 size: 13 residues. Looked up from germline, CDR1 is SGHNT and CDR2 is YYREEE (reference sequence). The ends lost 4 bases at V and 5 bases at J; junction bases unmatched: 5. The CDR3 region is CASSRRGGTEAFF. DNA of the CDR3: TGTGCCAGCAGCCGCAGGGGGGGGACTGAAGCTTTCTTT.

In its sample, this clone was seen once. The chain has TRBV18 and TRBJ2-7; D is ambiguous. The CDR3 extends over 13 amino acids. Looked up from germline, CDR1 is KGHSH and CDR2 is LQKENI. V lost 2 bases, J lost 2 bases, and 7 bases lay in between. CDR3 protein: CASSPWGTYEQYF. The DNA of the CDR3 is TGTGCCAGCTCACCATGGGGAACCTACGAGCAGTACTTC.

This sequence joins TRBV21-1 and TRBJ2-6. TRBV21-1 is a documented pseudogene. This CDR3 is built from 16 residues. CDR3 protein: CASSVTASSGANVLTF. The DNA for the CDR3 is TGTGCCAGCAGCGTGACGGCGAGCTCTGGGGCCAACGTCCTGACTTTC.

For the CDR3, the DNA is TGTGCCAGCAGCACGAGACTAGCGACCGGGGAGCTGTTTTTT. Protein: CASSTRLATGELFF. The chain is built from TRBV11-2 and TRBJ2-2, with 8 positions matching TRBD2. Germline V gene sequence: CDR1 SGHAT, CDR2 FQNNGV. There are 14 residues in the CDR3. With V trimmed by 5 bases and J by 5 bases, 4 bases remained unmatched.

The V call is TRBV7-9, the J call TRBJ2-6; no clear D. This CDR3 region has 13 residues. V gave up 2 bases and J gave up 2 bases, with 1 base separating them. The V gene's germline CDR1 is SEHNR and CDR2 FQNEAQ (reference sequence). The CDR3 loop is CASSLPGANVLTF. The CDR3 DNA sequence: TGTGCCAGCAGCTTACCTGGGGCCAACGTCCTGACTTTC.

The chain joins TRBV5-4 to TRBJ2-1, with D unresolved. The CDR3 runs to 15 residues. Germline CDR1 and CDR2: SGHNT and YYREEE (reference sequence). Between the trimmed V and J ends, which lost 10 bases and 0 bases, there was a span of 17 bases. In DNA form, the CDR3 reads TGTGCCGCCTCCTCCCGCAGCGTCTCCTACAATGAGCAGTTCTTC. This sequence encodes CAASSRSVSYNEQFF.

The gene calls are TRBV30 and TRBJ1-3; perhaps TRBD1 as D (6 bases). Per the germline V gene, CDR1 is GTSNPN and CDR2 is SVGIG (reference sequence). This CDR3 spans 15 amino acids. V lost 3 bases to trimming and J lost 4 bases, with 16 bases between them. CDR3: CAWRPGLGQGNTIYF. DNA of the CDR3: TGTGCCTGGAGGCCAGGGCTCGGACAGGGAAACACCATATATTTT.

The chain links TRBV19 to TRBJ1-4; no firm D call. CDR3 size: 12 residues. V was pared by 2 bases and J by 8 bases, with 6 bases between. Germline values: CDR1 LNHDA, CDR2 SQIVND (reference sequence). For the CDR3, the DNA is TGTGCCAGTAGTATAAGGGAAGAAAAACTGTTTTTT. It translates to CASSIREEKLFF.

This clone was detected only a few times. V usage is TRBV30 and J usage is TRBJ1-1, with TRBD1 matching 8 bases. The V segment lost 7 bases and the J segment 0 bases; nucleotides outside the gene matches: 4. Germline CDR1 is GTSNPN and CDR2 is SVGIG (reference sequence). The CDR3 extends over 13 amino acids. The CDR3: CASRQGLNTEAFF. In DNA form, the CDR3 reads TGTGCCTCCCGACAGGGGCTGAACACTGAAGCTTTCTTT.

The CDR3 DNA sequence: TGTGCCACCAGCAGAGAGTGGAGCAGGGGTGAGGCTTTCTTT. Translated: CATSREWSRGEAFF. This rearrangement joins TRBV15 to TRBJ1-1, with a possible D match to TRBD1 (6 bases). V was cut by 0 bases and J by 11 bases, with 16 bases left in between. Looked up from germline, CDR1 is LNHNV and CDR2 is YYDKDF (reference sequence). The CDR3 spans 14 residues. Full variable domain (outside the CDR3, taken from reference TRBV15 and TRBJ1-1): DAMVIQNPRYQVTQFGKPVTLSCSQTLNHNVMYWYQQKSSQAPKLLFHYYDKDFNNEADTPDNFQSRRPNTSFCFLDIRSPGLGDTAMYLCATSREWSRGEAFFGQGTRLTVV.

The V and J genes are TRBV5-8 and TRBJ2-6; no reliable D call. The CDR3 is 14 residues long. Trimming left V 1 base short and J 4 bases short, with 6 bases between. Germline V gene sequence: CDR1 SGHTS, CDR2 YDEGEE. CDR3 in amino acids: CASSLQAGANVLTF. The DNA for the CDR3 is TGTGCCAGCAGCTTGCAGGCCGGGGCCAACGTCCTGACTTTC.